The rows below give T cell receptor beta chains drawn from one sample of a study of blood T cell repertoires in COVID-19. The data were produced by immunoSEQ multiplex PCR, yet TCRdb's version contains in-frame clones alone and is incomplete. The table lists approximately 450,000 clones, 70% to 90% of them singletons, with roughly 1.8% in the top ten. Sequenced sample: PBMCs or T cells enriched from blood (not recorded which). These receptors all come from a woman aged 18-29 years with acute COVID-19. The CDR3 runs from the conserved cysteine through the conserved F or W. The order of the fields is J gene, D gene, V gene, clone size, CDR3 DNA, CDR3 protein. D genes are given only for firm matches. Clone size appears in some rows only: once, few, many, or a class for an expanded clone.

J gene: TRBJ2-7
D gene: TRBD2
V gene: TRBV5-5
clone size: NA
CDR3 DNA: TGTGCCAGTTCCGGGACTAGCGACTACGAGCAGTACTTC
CDR3 protein: CASSGTSDYEQYF

J gene: TRBJ2-7
D gene: NA
V gene: TRBV14
clone size: NA
CDR3 DNA: TGTGCCAGCAGCCCAACCGGATCCGGAGGGAACGAGCAGTACTTC
CDR3 protein: CASSPTGSGGNEQYF

J gene: TRBJ1-6
D gene: NA
V gene: TRBV11-2
clone size: NA
CDR3 DNA: TGTGCCAGCAGCTCGGGACTAGGTAATTCACCCCTCCACTTT
CDR3 protein: CASSSGLGNSPLHF

J gene: TRBJ2-7
D gene: TRBD2
V gene: TRBV7-9
clone size: NA
CDR3 DNA: TGTGCCAGCAGCAATAGCGGGACTATCGGCGAGCAGTACTTC
CDR3 protein: CASSNSGTIGEQYF

J gene: TRBJ1-4
D gene: TRBD1
V gene: TRBV24-1
clone size: NA
CDR3 DNA: TGTGCCACCAGTGACGGTGTACGGACAGGGCGCCGAAAACTGTTTTTT
CDR3 protein: CATSDGVRTGRRKLFF

J gene: TRBJ2-7
D gene: NA
V gene: TRBV2
clone size: once
CDR3 DNA: TGTGCCAGCAGGAGAGATGCCCTTGACTACGAGCAGTACTTC
CDR3 protein: CASRRDALDYEQYF

J gene: TRBJ2-7
D gene: TRBD2
V gene: TRBV27
clone size: NA
CDR3 DNA: TGTGCCAGCAGTACCCCGAGCGGGAGGGCTTTCTACGAGCAGTACTTC
CDR3 protein: CASSTPSGRAFYEQYF

J gene: TRBJ2-7
D gene: NA
V gene: TRBV30
clone size: NA
CDR3 DNA: TGTGCCTGGATGTCAGGATCCTACGAGCAGTACTTC
CDR3 protein: CAWMSGSYEQYF

J gene: TRBJ2-1
D gene: TRBD2
V gene: TRBV10-3
clone size: NA
CDR3 DNA: TGTGCCATCAGATCATATAGCGGGAGTTCCTACAATGAGCAGTTCTTC
CDR3 protein: CAIRSYSGSSYNEQFF

J gene: TRBJ2-7
D gene: NA
V gene: TRBV19
clone size: NA
CDR3 DNA: TGTGCCAGTAGTCCGGACAGAACCTACGAGCAGTACTTC
CDR3 protein: CASSPDRTYEQYF

J gene: TRBJ2-3
D gene: TRBD2
V gene: TRBV5-1
clone size: NA
CDR3 DNA: TGCGCCAGCAGCTTGGACCCACGGACTAGCGGGGGCACAGATACGCAGTATTTT
CDR3 protein: CASSLDPRTSGGTDTQYF

J gene: TRBJ1-5
D gene: NA
V gene: TRBV12-3/TRBV12-4
clone size: NA
CDR3 DNA: TGTGCCAGCAATTACGCGGGTCAGCCCCAGCATTTT
CDR3 protein: CASNYAGQPQHF

J gene: TRBJ2-7
D gene: TRBD1
V gene: TRBV19
clone size: NA
CDR3 DNA: TGTGCCAGTAGTATCGCCGCCGGGACAGGGGGCTACGAGCAGTACTTC
CDR3 protein: CASSIAAGTGGYEQYF

J gene: TRBJ2-1
D gene: TRBD1
V gene: TRBV4-1
clone size: once
CDR3 DNA: TGCGCCAGCAGCCACCGACGACAGGGCAATGAGCAGTTCTTC
CDR3 protein: CASSHRRQGNEQFF

J gene: TRBJ1-5
D gene: NA
V gene: TRBV20-1
clone size: NA
CDR3 DNA: TGCAGTGCTAGTAGAACGATCCAGTATAGCAATCAGCCCCAGCATTTT
CDR3 protein: CSASRTIQYSNQPQHF

J gene: TRBJ2-7
D gene: NA
V gene: TRBV13
clone size: NA
CDR3 DNA: TGTGCCAGCAGCTTAGGCCTCGGACAGAAGACTAACGAGCAGTACTTC
CDR3 protein: CASSLGLGQKTNEQYF

J gene: TRBJ1-2
D gene: NA
V gene: TRBV7-8
clone size: few
CDR3 DNA: TGTGCCAGCAGCTTAGCTCCCCGCCAACTTAACTATGGCTACACCTTC
CDR3 protein: CASSLAPRQLNYGYTF

J gene: TRBJ2-5
D gene: TRBD2
V gene: TRBV24-1
clone size: NA
CDR3 DNA: TGTGCCACCAGTGAGGGGAGGGACTACCAAGAGACCCAGTACTTC
CDR3 protein: CATSEGRDYQETQYF

J gene: TRBJ2-3
D gene: NA
V gene: TRBV28
clone size: NA
CDR3 DNA: TGTGCCAGCAGTTCCCCACCCCAGGGCACAGATACGCAGTATTTT
CDR3 protein: CASSSPPQGTDTQYF

J gene: TRBJ1-6
D gene: NA
V gene: TRBV14
clone size: NA
CDR3 DNA: TGTGCCAGCAGCCAAAGACCCCGGAGGTACCCCTCGGGATCCCTCCACTTT
CDR3 protein: CASSQRPRRYPSGSLHF

J gene: TRBJ2-3
D gene: TRBD2
V gene: TRBV7-3
clone size: NA
CDR3 DNA: TGTGCCAGCAGCTTATTTGGACTAGCGGGGGGGTACACAGATACGCAGTATTTT
CDR3 protein: CASSLFGLAGGYTDTQYF

J gene: TRBJ1-6
D gene: NA
V gene: TRBV11-2
clone size: NA
CDR3 DNA: TGTGCCAGCAGCTTAGATCCCGGGTCCTATAATTCACCCCTCCACTTT
CDR3 protein: CASSLDPGSYNSPLHF

J gene: TRBJ2-3
D gene: TRBD1
V gene: TRBV27
clone size: NA
CDR3 DNA: TGTGCCAGCAGTCCCGGGACAGGGGGTTGGGGTAGCACAGATACGCAGTATTTT
CDR3 protein: CASSPGTGGWGSTDTQYF